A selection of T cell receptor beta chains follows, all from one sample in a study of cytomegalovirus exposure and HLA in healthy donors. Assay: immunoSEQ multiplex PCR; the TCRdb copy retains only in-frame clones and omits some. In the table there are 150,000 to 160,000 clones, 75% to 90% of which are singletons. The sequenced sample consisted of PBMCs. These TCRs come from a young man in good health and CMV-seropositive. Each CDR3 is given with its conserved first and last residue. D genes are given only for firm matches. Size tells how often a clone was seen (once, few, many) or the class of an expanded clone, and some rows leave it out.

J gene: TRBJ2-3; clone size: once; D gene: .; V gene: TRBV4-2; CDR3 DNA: TGTGCCAGCAGTGGGGACTTCCTTAGCACAGATACGCAGTATTTT; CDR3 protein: CASSGDFLSTDTQYF
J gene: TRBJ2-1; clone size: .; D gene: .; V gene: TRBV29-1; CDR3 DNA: TGCAGCGTCCAAACGCTAGGGGGGGAAAGCTCCTACAATGAGCAGTTCTTC; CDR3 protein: CSVQTLGGESSYNEQFF
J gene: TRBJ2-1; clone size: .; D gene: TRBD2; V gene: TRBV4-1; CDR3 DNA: TGCGCCAGCAGCTTTCGGTCCCAACTAGCGGGAGAACAAGAGCAGTTCTTC; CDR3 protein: CASSFRSQLAGEQEQFF
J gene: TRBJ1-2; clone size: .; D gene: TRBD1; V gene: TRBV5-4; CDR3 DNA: TGTGCCAGCAGCACAGGGGGTGGGAGGGATGGCTACACCTTC; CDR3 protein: CASSTGGGRDGYTF
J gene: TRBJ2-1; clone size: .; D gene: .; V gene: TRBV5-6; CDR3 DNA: TGTGCCAGCAGCTTGACGGTGCCTAATGAGCAGTTCTTC; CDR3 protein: CASSLTVPNEQFF
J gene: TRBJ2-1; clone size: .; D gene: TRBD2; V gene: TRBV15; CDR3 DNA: TGTGCCACCAGCGGGACTAGCGGGCCGAACAATGAGCAGTTCTTC; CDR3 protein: CATSGTSGPNNEQFF
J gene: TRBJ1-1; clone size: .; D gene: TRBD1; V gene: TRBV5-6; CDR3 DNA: TGTGCCAGCAGCTTGGGGAAGACAGGGGTGTTCACTGAAGCTTTCTTT; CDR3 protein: CASSLGKTGVFTEAFF
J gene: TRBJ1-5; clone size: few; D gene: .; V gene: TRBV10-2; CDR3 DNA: TGCGCCAGCAGATATAATAGCAATCAGCCCCAGCATTTT; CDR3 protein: CASRYNSNQPQHF
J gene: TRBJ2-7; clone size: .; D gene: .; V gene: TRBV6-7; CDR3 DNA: TGTGCCAGCCCATACAGGGATTACGAGCAGTACTTC; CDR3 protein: CASPYRDYEQYF
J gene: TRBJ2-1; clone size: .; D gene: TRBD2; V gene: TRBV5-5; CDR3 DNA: TGTGCCAGCAGCCCCGGGACTAGCCAGTTCTACAATGAGCAGTTCTTC; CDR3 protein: CASSPGTSQFYNEQFF
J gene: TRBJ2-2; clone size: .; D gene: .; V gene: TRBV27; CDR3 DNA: TGTGCCAGCAGGTCAGGGTTTGACACCGGGGAGCTGTTTTTT; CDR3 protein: CASRSGFDTGELFF
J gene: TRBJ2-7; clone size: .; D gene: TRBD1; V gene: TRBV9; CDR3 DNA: TGTGCCAGCAGCGTACGGGACAGGGACGAGCAGTACTTC; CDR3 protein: CASSVRDRDEQYF
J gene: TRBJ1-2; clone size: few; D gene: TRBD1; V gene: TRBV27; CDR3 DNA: TGTGCCAGCAGTTCCTATTCCGGGACAGGGATCGAAGGCTACACCTTC; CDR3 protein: CASSSYSGTGIEGYTF
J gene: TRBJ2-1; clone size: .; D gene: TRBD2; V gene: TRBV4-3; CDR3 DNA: TGCGCCAGCAGCCTTAGACTAGCGGCCTACAATGAGCAGTTCTTC; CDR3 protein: CASSLRLAAYNEQFF
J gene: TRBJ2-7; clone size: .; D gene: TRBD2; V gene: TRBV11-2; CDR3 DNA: TGTGCCAGCAGCCAACCGACCTTAGCGGGAGAAGGCACCTACGAGCAGTACTTC; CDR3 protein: CASSQPTLAGEGTYEQYF
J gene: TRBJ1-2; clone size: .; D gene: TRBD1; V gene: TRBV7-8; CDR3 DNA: TGTGCCAGCAGCTTGCGACAGGGGGCTGGCTACACCTTC; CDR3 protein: CASSLRQGAGYTF